Below are 32 T cell receptor beta chains sequenced from a single sample in a study of cytomegalovirus exposure and HLA in healthy donors. Use of 60 Vbeta and 13 Jbeta primers characterized the PCR. Profiling relied on immunoSEQ multiplex PCR, and the TCRdb table lists in-frame clones only, not all of them. The sample carries approximately 59,000 clones, 62% recorded once. The sequenced material came from PBMCs. The receptors come from a man aged 25-45 years in good health and CMV-seronegative.

The chain has TRBV7-2 and TRBJ2-1, with 16 bases fitting TRBD2. After removal of 5 bases from V and 6 bases from J, the junction contained 10 bases not matched to a gene. CDR1 is SGHTA, CDR2 FQGNSA, per germline. CDR3 size: 18 residues. The CDR3: CASSPPGTSGGALNEQFF. CDR3 bases: TGTGCCAGCAGCCCGCCCGGGACTAGCGGGGGGGCCCTCAATGAGCAGTTCTTC.

This rearrangement joins TRBV7-2 to TRBJ1-2; TRBD1 agrees at 9 bases. Germline loops: CDR1 SGHTA, CDR2 FQGNSA. The CDR3 length is 15 residues. V lost 1 base, J lost 3 bases, and 3 bases stayed unmatched. The chain's CDR3 is CASSLGRDRDYGYTF. DNA for the CDR3: TGTGCCAGCAGCTTAGGCCGGGACAGGGACTATGGCTACACCTTC.

This clone showed up just a few times. The CDR3 DNA reads as TGTGCCAGCAGCCAAGATTTACTACTAGCGGGCTCCGAGCAGTACTTC. It codes for CASSQDLLLAGSEQYF. The chain uses TRBV4-2 and TRBJ2-7; 9 nucleotides agree with TRBD2. V shed 0 bases and J 6 bases; nucleotides not matched to a gene: 9. The CDR3 runs to 16 residues. Germline CDR1 and CDR2: LGHNA and YNFKEQ.

The gene calls are TRBV5-4 and TRBJ2-3, with a possible D match to TRBD1 (6 bases). Germline assignment: CDR1 SGHNT and CDR2 YYREEE (reference sequence). Trimming stripped 0 bases from V and 5 bases from J, with 13 bases between. There are 15 residues in the CDR3. CDR3 DNA: TGTGCCAGCAGCTTGGCCCAGGGGTTAGGAGATACGCAGTATTTT. Amino acid sequence: CASSLAQGLGDTQYF.

V is TRBV5-6 and J is TRBJ1-1; D may be TRBD1 (5 bases). With 4 bases removed from V and 6 bases from J, the gap between germline ends came to 13 bases. Germline lookup yields CDR1 SGHDT and CDR2 YYEEEE. The CDR3 loop spans 13 amino acids. For the CDR3, the DNA is TGTGCCAGCAGCCGGGGGGGGGATCCTGAAGCTTTCTTT. It is translated as CASSRGGDPEAFF.

The V gene is TRBV13, the J gene TRBJ1-6; TRBD1 is a possible D gene (6 bases). CDR1 PRHDT and CDR2 FYEKMQ come from the germline V gene (reference sequence). This CDR3 region has 15 residues. Between the trimmed V and J ends, which lost 5 bases and 8 bases, there was a span of 16 bases. CDR3 protein: CASSPTGKGYSPLHF. CDR3 nucleotide sequence: TGTGCCAGCAGCCCTACAGGGAAGGGGTATTCACCCCTCCACTTT.

There are a few counts of this clone. The V gene is TRBV19, the J gene TRBJ2-1; TRBD2 agrees at 15 bases. The CDR3 sequence is 16 residues long. The V gene's germline CDR1 is LNHDA and CDR2 SQIVND (reference sequence). The V gene end was trimmed by 4 bases and the J gene end by 9 bases; junction bases not matched to a gene: 7. CDR3 region: CASSRGLAGGQGEQFF. The CDR3 DNA sequence: TGTGCCAGTAGTAGAGGACTAGCGGGGGGGCAAGGTGAGCAGTTCTTC.

The chain uses TRBV30 and TRBJ1-2; D is uncertain. V was shortened by 4 bases and J by 0 bases, with 12 bases between the two germline ends. CDR1 and CDR2 from the germline V gene are GTSNPN and SVGIG (reference sequence). This CDR3 region has 14 residues. The CDR3 spells CAWTDRVANYGYTF. CDR3 DNA: TGTGCCTGGACCGACCGGGTGGCTAACTATGGCTACACCTTC.

The V and J genes are TRBV6-1 and TRBJ1-1, with 11 bases identical to TRBD1. Trimming cost V 7 bases and J 4 bases; bases outside gene matches: 2. Germline CDR1 reads MNHNS; CDR2 reads SASEGT. The CDR3 spans 13 residues. The CDR3 DNA sequence: TGTGCCAGCATAGGGACAGGGGGCACTGAAGCTTTCTTT. This gives the protein CASIGTGGTEAFF.

The chain recombines TRBV9 with TRBJ2-2, with TRBD1 as a possible D gene (5 bases). CDR1 SGDLS and CDR2 YYNGEE come from the germline V gene. The CDR3 extends over 15 amino acids. V shed 2 bases and J shed 6 bases, with 14 bases lying between them. The CDR3 coding sequence is TGTGCCAGCAGCGTGGCAGGGATGATTGCCGGGGAGCTGTTTTTT. Amino acid sequence: CASSVAGMIAGELFF.

The genes are TRBV20-1 and TRBJ1-1; D is ambiguous. The CDR3 is 11 amino acids. Germline-derived CDR1 and CDR2 are DFQATT and SNEGSKA (reference sequence). Trimming left V 5 bases short and J 1 base short, with 5 bases between. The CDR3 region is CSASRNTEAFF. The DNA for the CDR3 is TGCAGTGCTTCTCGGAACACTGAAGCTTTCTTT.

The V and J genes are TRBV7-9 and TRBJ1-5; D possibly corresponds to TRBD1 (5 bases). The CDR3 spans 15 residues. Trimming removed 5 bases at V and 0 bases at J, with 11 bases between. Germline CDR1 is SEHNR and CDR2 is FQNEAQ (reference sequence). The CDR3 DNA follows: TGTGCCAGCAGCCCTGACAGTTCTAGCAATCAGCCCCAGCATTTT. Amino acid sequence: CASSPDSSSNQPQHF.

The chain links TRBV4-1 to TRBJ2-7; 9 bases fit TRBD2. Germline CDR1 reads MGHRA; CDR2 reads YSYEKL. This CDR3 region has 19 residues. V dropped 4 bases and J dropped 6; count of bases not matched to a gene: 22. The CDR3 protein is CASSPDTVAGAARRFEQYF. CDR3 DNA sequence: TGCGCCAGCAGCCCGGACACCGTAGCGGGGGCCGCCCGGAGATTCGAGCAGTACTTC.

The V gene is TRBV2, the J gene TRBJ2-7, with D unclear. In germline, CDR1 is SNHLY, CDR2 FYNNEI. CDR3 length: 15 residues. V was trimmed by 6 bases and J by 6 bases, leaving 21 bases between them. CDR3 loop: CASRTRHASVGEQYF. The CDR3, as DNA: TGTGCCAGCAGGACCCGACACGCCTCCGTGGGCGAGCAGTACTTC. Supplemented by reference TRBV2 and TRBJ2-7, the full variable domain reads EPEVTQTPSHQVTQMGQEVILRCVPISNHLYFYWYRQILGQKVEFLVSFYNNEISEKSEIFDDQFSVERPDGSNFTLKIRSTKLEDSAMYFCASRTRHASVGEQYFGPGTRLTVT.

This clone was counted only a few times. The chain recombines TRBV18 with TRBJ2-7, with 8 bases matching TRBD1. Germline loops: CDR1 KGHSH, CDR2 LQKENI. J gave up 2 bases and V 2 bases, and 2 bases lay outside the gene matches. The CDR3 has 14 residues. CDR3: CASSPGQGAYEQYF. The CDR3 DNA reads as TGTGCCAGCTCACCAGGACAGGGTGCCTACGAGCAGTACTTC.

The chain couples TRBV6-6 to TRBJ2-7, with 13 bases aligning to TRBD2. The CDR3 runs 16 residues. Germline V gene data show CDR1 as MNHNY and CDR2 as SVGAGI (reference sequence). V shed 7 bases, J shed 0 bases, and the junction held 6 bases outside the gene matches. The CDR3 reads CASTLAGGQGSYEQYF. The CDR3 coding sequence is TGTGCCAGCACACTAGCGGGGGGGCAGGGCTCCTACGAGCAGTACTTC.

The chain couples TRBV5-1 to TRBJ2-7; TRBD1 matches 9 bases. This CDR3 comprises 15 residues. V shed 4 bases and J 4 bases; nucleotides not matched to a gene: 9. Germline CDR1 SGHRS, CDR2 YFSETQ. The CDR3 loop is CASSEAGTGPYEQYF. CDR3 coding DNA: TGCGCCAGCAGCGAGGCCGGGACAGGGCCGTACGAGCAGTACTTC. Full variable domain (missing parts from reference TRBV5-1 and TRBJ2-7): KAGVTQTPRYLIKTRGQQVTLSCSPISGHRSVSWYQQTPGQGLQFLFEYFSETQRNKGNFPGRFSGRQFSNSRSEMNVSTLELGDSALYLCASSEAGTGPYEQYFGPGTRLTVT.

The table lists this clone with a few counts. V gene TRBV5-8 combines with J gene TRBJ1-3, with D perhaps TRBD1 (5 bases). Per germline, CDR1 SGHTS and CDR2 YDEGEE. This CDR3 has 19 amino acids. With 4 bases removed from V and 0 bases from J, the gap between germline ends came to 23 bases. The DNA of the CDR3 is TGTGCCAGCAGCCTGGGACGGAGGGCCGGATCCCTCTCTGGAAACACCATATATTTT. It specifies CASSLGRRAGSLSGNTIYF.

V gene TRBV9 combines with J gene TRBJ2-6, with D tentatively TRBD1 (5 bases). V was clipped by 0 bases and J by 4 bases, with 20 bases between them. Germline CDR1 reads SGDLS; CDR2 reads YYNGEE. The CDR3 length is 19 residues. Here the CDR3 reads CASSVERGGWGAGANVLTF. The CDR3 DNA is TGTGCCAGCAGCGTAGAAAGAGGTGGGTGGGGCGCAGGGGCCAACGTCCTGACTTTC.

V gene TRBV7-7 combines with J gene TRBJ2-2; a weak D match, TRBD1 (5 bases). CDR1 is SSHAT and CDR2 is FNYEAQ in the germline V gene (reference sequence). The germline V and J ends were trimmed by 2 bases and 4 bases, with 5 bases remaining between them. This CDR3 has 13 amino acids. CDR3 sequence reads: CASSLRGTGELFF. Here the CDR3 DNA reads TGTGCCAGCAGCTTAAGGGGCACCGGGGAGCTGTTTTTT.

The chain links TRBV6-6 to TRBJ1-1, with D possibly TRBD1 on 6 matching bases. CDR1 and CDR2 from the germline V gene are MNHNY and SVGAGI (reference sequence). Trimming took off 7 bases at V and 2 bases at J, with 14 bases between the two ends. The CDR3 extends over 14 amino acids. CDR3 in DNA: TGTGCCAGCAATGACAGGCAAGCTAACACTGAAGCTTTCTTT. Residues: CASNDRQANTEAFF.

V usage is TRBV5-4 and J usage is TRBJ2-1; no clear D. The germline CDR1 and CDR2 sequences are SGHNT and YYREEE (reference sequence). The V end lost 4 bases, the J end lost 3 bases, and 14 bases lay between the germline ends. CDR3 length: 15 residues. The CDR3 DNA reads as TGTGCCAGCAGCCTCGCGGATGAAGACTACAATGAGCAGTTCTTC. Its translation: CASSLADEDYNEQFF.

The chain employs TRBV19 and TRBJ1-1; possible D gene TRBD1, 5 bases. With 5 bases removed from V and 2 bases from J, the gap between germline ends came to 12 bases. The CDR3 sequence is 14 residues long. Germline V gene sequence: CDR1 LNHDA, CDR2 SQIVND (reference sequence). The DNA for the CDR3 is TGTGCCAGTAGTTCGACAGCTATCAACACTGAAGCTTTCTTT. This encodes CASSSTAINTEAFF.

The rearrangement joins TRBV29-1 to TRBJ1-2, with 8 positions matching TRBD1. This CDR3 has 16 amino acids. Germline V gene sequence: CDR1 SQVTM, CDR2 ANQGSEA. V dropped 0 bases and J dropped 4; count of bases not matched to a gene: 10. Here the CDR3 DNA reads TGCAGCGTTGAAGAATGGGGGGAACAGGGGGGCTATGGCTACACCTTC. This translates into CSVEEWGEQGGYGYTF.

The J gene is TRBJ1-5, the V gene TRBV5-1, with a tentative D call TRBD1 (6 bases). V was pared by 3 bases and J by 4 bases, with 8 bases between. CDR3 length: 13 residues. Germline CDR1 is SGHRS and CDR2 is YFSETQ. The CDR3 loop reads CASSSGQNQPQHF. The DNA of the CDR3 is TGCGCCAGCAGCTCTGGACAGAATCAGCCCCAGCATTTT.

The V gene is TRBV7-9, the J gene TRBJ1-2, with D possibly TRBD1 on 5 matching bases. V dropped 5 bases and J dropped 2 bases, with 15 bases sitting between them. The length of the CDR3 is 15 residues. Germline values: CDR1 SEHNR, CDR2 FQNEAQ (reference sequence). In nucleotides, the CDR3 is TGTGCCAGCAGCCGCCGAACAGGAATCAACTATGGCTACACCTTC. Translation gives CASSRRTGINYGYTF.

This chain uses TRBV5-4 with TRBJ2-6, with 8 bases that match TRBD1. The CDR3 runs 17 residues. CDR1 and CDR2 from the germline V gene are SGHNT and YYREEE (reference sequence). With 4 bases clipped from V and 0 bases from J, the junction kept 6 bases outside the gene matches. CDR3 nucleotides: TGTGCCAGCAGCCTGCACAGGGGGATCTCTGGGGCCAACGTCCTGACTTTC. This gives the protein CASSLHRGISGANVLTF.

This clone came up a few times. The rearrangement links TRBV5-6 to TRBJ1-6; unclear D gene. The V gene's germline CDR1 is SGHDT and CDR2 YYEEEE. The CDR3 length is 13 residues. The germline V and J ends were trimmed by 4 bases and 14 bases, with 16 bases remaining between them. The chain's CDR3 is CASSLNDISTLHF. The CDR3, as DNA: TGTGCCAGCAGCCTAAACGACATTTCGACCCTCCACTTT.

This chain links TRBV7-2 with TRBJ1-6; TRBD1 aligns across 7 bases. The junction had 11 bases not matched to a gene; V was cut back by 5 bases and J by 7 bases. Germline CDR1 SGHTA, CDR2 FQGNSA. The CDR3 spans 16 residues. CDR3 coding DNA: TGTGCCAGCAGCCCAGACAGGGTCCCCAGCAATTCACCCCTCCACTTT. Its translation: CASSPDRVPSNSPLHF. The variable domain in full, with the rest retrieved from reference TRBV7-2 and TRBJ1-6, is GAGVSQSPSNKVTEKGKDVELRCDPISGHTALYWYRQSLGQGLEFLIYFQGNSAPDKSGLPSDRFSAERTGGSVSTLTIQRTQQEDSAVYLCASSPDRVPSNSPLHFGNGTRLTVT.

A few counts support this clone. The genes are TRBV9 and TRBJ1-1; no definite D call. Trimming removed 1 base at V and 0 bases at J, with 10 bases between. The CDR3 extends over 15 amino acids. Germline CDR1 SGDLS, CDR2 YYNGEE. CDR3 sequence: CASSVTATMNTEAFF. The CDR3, as DNA: TGTGCCAGCAGCGTAACAGCTACCATGAACACTGAAGCTTTCTTT.

This chain uses TRBV9 with TRBJ2-7; a possible D gene is TRBD2 (6 bases). CDR3 length: 14 residues. Germline loops: CDR1 SGDLS, CDR2 YYNGEE. V was clipped by 4 bases and J by 1 base, with 12 bases between them. CDR3 in amino acids: CASSLGTGSYEQYF. For the CDR3, the DNA is TGTGCCAGCAGCCTAGGGACTGGTTCCTACGAGCAGTACTTC.

The CDR3 nucleotides are TGTGCCAGCAGCCAAAACGCGCAGGGGGCGGAGGCCTACGAGCAGTACTTC. Translation: CASSQNAQGAEAYEQYF. The rearrangement joins TRBV4-2 to TRBJ2-7; 8 nucleotides align to TRBD1. Trimming took 2 bases from V and 2 from J; bases not matched to a gene: 11. This CDR3 is 17 amino acids long. Germline CDR1 and CDR2: LGHNA and YNFKEQ.